Listed below are T cell receptor beta chains from one sample, sequenced in a study of shared clonotypes between healthy human individuals. Libraries were prepared by immunoSEQ multiplex PCR; TCRdb keeps only in-frame clonotypes and omits some of them. In the table there are around 500,000 clones, around 78% of which are singletons. The specimen was PBMCs. The receptors here all came from a woman in her forties in good health. Some clones in this sample may be carry-over from other donors' samples. Both conserved end residues are trimmed from each CDR3. D genes are given only for firm matches.

TRBJ2-1	TRBV5-4	TRBD1	ASSLGTGPYNEQF
TRBJ2-5	TRBV15	NA	ATSRGTQETQY
TRBJ2-5	TRBV27	NA	ASSALALETQY
TRBJ2-3	TRBV6-5	TRBD2	ASSYVEAGADTQY
TRBJ2-1	TRBV6-4	NA	ASSEDTSSYNEQF
TRBJ2-7	TRBV11-2	NA	ASSLQGSTYEQY
TRBJ1-1	TRBV11-2	TRBD1	ASSFTGAEAF
TRBJ1-5	TRBV9	NA	ASSVAAGGGQPQH
TRBJ2-6	TRBV27	NA	ASSPGRSSGANVLT
TRBJ2-7	TRBV5-6	TRBD2	ASSLVSASGDYEQY
TRBJ2-2	TRBV18	NA	ASSGDTGELF
TRBJ2-5	TRBV29-1	NA	SARHPRRGQETQY
TRBJ2-7	TRBV29-1	NA	SVVVLLSSYEQY
TRBJ2-7	TRBV11-2	NA	ASSLGQTEGYEQY
TRBJ2-5	TRBV28	NA	ASSFIWGTRETQY
TRBJ2-7	TRBV6-1	NA	ASSEGITSYEQY
TRBJ2-2	TRBV9	NA	ASSLLGYGELF
TRBJ2-1	TRBV14	NA	ASGFYNEQF
TRBJ1-4	TRBV9	NA	ASRRETNEKLF
TRBJ2-3	TRBV6-6	TRBD1	ASSPDPGQGIDTQY
TRBJ1-4	TRBV9	NA	ASSVRLGGNEKLF
TRBJ2-7	TRBV28	NA	ASSFGAQGIGEQY
TRBJ1-5	TRBV9	NA	ASSEYWRGPQH